A selection of T cell receptor beta chains follows, all from one sample in a study of T cell responses to AZD1222 COVID-19 vaccine. Sequencing used immunoSEQ multiplex PCR; TCRdb keeps in-frame clones, though not all of them. The sample has fewer than 85,000 clones; around 90% are singletons. Sequences were derived from peripheral blood, sampled 28 days after the second AZD1222 dose. These receptors were obtained from an adult who received the AZD1222 COVID-19 vaccine. Each CDR3 is given with its conserved first and last residue. A D gene is named only where the DNA matches it firmly. Expanded clones get a size class; other rows say once, few or many, or leave the size out.

v_call	j_call	clone_size	d_call	cdr3_aa	cdr3_nt
TRBV6-2/TRBV6-3	TRBJ2-1	few	NA	CASSSDRVGYNEQFF	TGTGCCAGCAGTTCCGACCGAGTCGGATACAATGAGCAGTTCTTC
TRBV5-4	TRBJ2-2	NA	TRBD2	CASSHPLAGGHTGELFF	TGTGCCAGCAGCCACCCACTAGCGGGAGGACACACCGGGGAGCTGTTTTTT
TRBV6-2/TRBV6-3	TRBJ2-7	NA	NA	CASSPKGRQSDEQYF	TGTGCCAGCAGTCCCAAGGGGCGACAAAGCGACGAGCAGTACTTC
TRBV7-3	TRBJ2-1	NA	TRBD2	CASSPKGRSGRGFQFF	TGTGCCAGCAGCCCAAAAGGGCGCAGCGGGAGAGGCTTTCAGTTCTTC
TRBV20-1	TRBJ1-1	NA	NA	CSASKSNTEAFF	TGCAGTGCTAGTAAGTCGAACACTGAAGCTTTCTTT
TRBV5-1	TRBJ1-5	NA	TRBD1	CASSTGTGTGPQHF	TGCGCCAGCAGCACCGGGACAGGGACAGGGCCCCAGCATTTT
TRBV7-8	TRBJ2-5	few	NA	CASSLAAETQYF	TGTGCCAGCAGCTTAGCCGCAGAGACCCAGTACTTC
TRBV10-1	TRBJ1-3	NA	NA	CASSTGSSSGNTIYF	TGCGCCAGCAGTACAGGGTCATCGTCTGGAAACACCATATATTTT
TRBV6-5	TRBJ1-2	NA	NA	CASSYGRDSWGYTF	TGTGCCAGCAGTTACGGGAGGGATTCATGGGGCTACACCTTC
TRBV6-2/TRBV6-3	TRBJ2-7	NA	TRBD2	CASSSAGTSGSWEQYF	TGTGCCAGCAGTTCGGCCGGGACTAGCGGGAGCTGGGAGCAGTACTTC
TRBV29-1	TRBJ1-2	NA	NA	CSVLRFAGEDYGYTF	TGCAGCGTTCTACGGTTCGCAGGGGAGGACTATGGCTACACCTTC
TRBV30	TRBJ1-4	NA	TRBD1	CAWIRQGGEKLFF	TGTGCCTGGATCAGACAGGGTGGCGAAAAACTGTTTTTT
TRBV28	TRBJ1-6	NA	NA	CASRSAHRSPLHF	TGTGCCAGCAGATCCGCCCACAGGTCACCCCTCCACTTT
TRBV18	TRBJ2-3	few	NA	CASSPPDSPTDTQYF	TGTGCCAGCTCACCACCCGACAGTCCCACAGATACGCAGTATTTT
TRBV7-2	TRBJ2-3	NA	TRBD2	CASSLGTSGSPTDTQYF	TGTGCCAGCAGCTTGGGGACTAGCGGGAGCCCCACAGATACGCAGTATTTT
TRBV7-9	TRBJ2-5	NA	TRBD1	CASSSQGAETQYF	TGTGCCAGCAGCTCGCAGGGGGCTGAGACCCAGTACTTC
TRBV19	TRBJ1-5	NA	NA	CASSFRGRSYSNQPQHF	TGTGCCAGTAGTTTCCGGGGACGAAGTTATAGCAATCAGCCCCAGCATTTT
TRBV12-3/TRBV12-4	TRBJ1-1	NA	NA	CASRLGWNTEAFF	TGTGCCAGCAGACTGGGATGGAACACTGAAGCTTTCTTT
TRBV15	TRBJ1-1	NA	NA	CAIQGSNTEAFF	TGTGCCATACAGGGAAGTAACACTGAAGCTTTCTTT
TRBV15	TRBJ1-1	NA	NA	CATSRVGPEKAFF	TGTGCCACCAGCAGAGTTGGGCCAGAAAAAGCTTTCTTT
TRBV5-5	TRBJ1-1	NA	NA	CASISLLGSTEAFF	TGTGCCAGCATCAGTCTTTTGGGGTCCACTGAAGCTTTCTTT
TRBV13	TRBJ1-4	NA	TRBD1	CASSEPGQGNEKLFF	TGTGCCAGCAGCGAGCCGGGACAGGGTAATGAAAAACTGTTTTTT
TRBV7-9	TRBJ1-2	NA	NA	CASSLEEIFGGYTF	TGTGCCAGCAGCTTAGAGGAGATTTTTGGGGGCTACACCTTC
TRBV18	TRBJ2-2	NA	NA	CASSPQGLLNTGELFF	TGTGCCAGCTCACCCCAGGGCCTGCTGAACACCGGGGAGCTGTTTTTT
TRBV30	TRBJ1-2	NA	TRBD1	CAWSVPGQGNGYTF	TGTGCCTGGAGTGTCCCAGGACAGGGCAATGGCTACACCTTC
TRBV2	TRBJ1-5	NA	NA	CASSETGAFNQPQHF	TGTGCCAGCAGTGAAACGGGGGCTTTCAATCAGCCCCAGCATTTT
TRBV4-1	TRBJ2-3	NA	NA	CASSQAPGADTQYF	TGCGCCAGCAGCCAGGCCCCGGGGGCAGATACGCAGTATTTT
TRBV7-3	TRBJ2-3	NA	NA	CASTNTDTQYF	TGTGCCAGCACCAACACAGATACGCAGTATTTT
TRBV7-9	TRBJ2-5	NA	TRBD2	CASSLWLAGQETQYF	TGTGCCAGCAGCTTGTGGCTAGCGGGCCAAGAGACCCAGTACTTC
TRBV7-3	TRBJ2-7	NA	NA	CASSLTSGTYEQYF	TGTGCCAGCAGCTTAACTAGCGGAACCTACGAGCAGTACTTC
TRBV7-2	TRBJ2-1	NA	TRBD2	CASSLDGREVNEQFF	TGTGCCAGCAGCTTAGACGGGAGGGAGGTCAATGAGCAGTTCTTC
TRBV12-3/TRBV12-4	TRBJ2-4	NA	NA	CASSLVNIQYF	TGTGCCAGCAGTTTGGTGAACATTCAGTACTTC
TRBV19	TRBJ1-1	NA	NA	CASILLPGRAFF	TGTGCCAGTATCCTGCTGCCCGGTAGAGCTTTCTTT
TRBV4-1	TRBJ2-1	NA	NA	CASRLEGGRYNEQFF	TGCGCCAGCAGACTAGAGGGGGGCAGGTACAATGAGCAGTTCTTC
TRBV2	TRBJ2-1	NA	TRBD2	CASKEWAGGLYNEQFF	TGTGCCAGCAAAGAATGGGCGGGAGGCCTTTACAATGAGCAGTTCTTC
TRBV7-2	TRBJ2-1	NA	NA	CASSISGTERNEQFF	TGTGCCAGCAGCATATCCGGGACTGAAAGGAATGAGCAGTTCTTC
TRBV18	TRBJ2-5	NA	TRBD2	CASSPGTRGETQYF	TGTGCCAGCTCACCCGGGACTAGAGGAGAGACCCAGTACTTC
TRBV7-8	TRBJ1-3	NA	NA	CASSLGNTIYF	TGTGCCAGCAGCTTAGGAAACACCATATATTTT
TRBV7-9	TRBJ1-1	NA	NA	CASSTQGVNTEAFF	TGTGCCAGCAGCACCCAAGGGGTGAACACTGAAGCTTTCTTT
TRBV14	TRBJ2-5	NA	TRBD2	CASSQVAGLAEETQYF	TGTGCCAGCAGCCAAGTTGCCGGACTAGCGGAAGAGACCCAGTACTTC
TRBV7-9	TRBJ2-1	NA	TRBD1	CASSLATGARDEQFF	TGTGCCAGCAGCTTAGCGACAGGGGCGCGGGATGAGCAGTTCTTC